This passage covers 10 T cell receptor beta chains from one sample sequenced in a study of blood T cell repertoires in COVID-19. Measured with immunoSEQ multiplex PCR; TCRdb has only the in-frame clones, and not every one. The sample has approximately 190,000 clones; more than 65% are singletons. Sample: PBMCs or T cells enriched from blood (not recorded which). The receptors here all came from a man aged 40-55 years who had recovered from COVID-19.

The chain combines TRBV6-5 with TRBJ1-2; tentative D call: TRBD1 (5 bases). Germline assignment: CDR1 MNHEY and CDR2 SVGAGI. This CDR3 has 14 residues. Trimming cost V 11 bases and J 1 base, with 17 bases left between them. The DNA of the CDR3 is TGTGCCCCCTTTTCGGGGGATTTTAACTATGGCTACACCTTC. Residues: CAPFSGDFNYGYTF.

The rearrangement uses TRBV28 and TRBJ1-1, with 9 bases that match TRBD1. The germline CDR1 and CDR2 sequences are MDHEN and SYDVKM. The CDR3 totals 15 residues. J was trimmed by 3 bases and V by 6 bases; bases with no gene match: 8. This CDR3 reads CASSETGGKDTEAFF. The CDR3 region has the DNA TGTGCCAGCAGCGAAACAGGGGGCAAGGACACTGAAGCTTTCTTT.

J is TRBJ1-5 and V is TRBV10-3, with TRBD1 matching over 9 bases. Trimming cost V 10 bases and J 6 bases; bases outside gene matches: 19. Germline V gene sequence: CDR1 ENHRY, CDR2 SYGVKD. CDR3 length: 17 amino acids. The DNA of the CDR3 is TGTGCCAGCAGCCTAGAATTTTACAGGGGGCGTTTTCAGCCCCAGCATTTT. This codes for CASSLEFYRGRFQPQHF.

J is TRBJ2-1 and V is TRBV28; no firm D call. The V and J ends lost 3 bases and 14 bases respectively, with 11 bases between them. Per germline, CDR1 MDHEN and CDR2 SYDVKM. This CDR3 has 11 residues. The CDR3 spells CASSFETQEFF. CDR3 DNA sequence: TGTGCCAGCAGTTTCGAGACTCAAGAGTTCTTC.

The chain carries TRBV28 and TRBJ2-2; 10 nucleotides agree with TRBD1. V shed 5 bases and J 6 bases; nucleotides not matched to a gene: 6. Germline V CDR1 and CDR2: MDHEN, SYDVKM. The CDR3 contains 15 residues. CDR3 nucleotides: TGTGCCAGCAGTCGCCGACAGGGGGCTGCCGGGGAGCTGTTTTTT. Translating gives CASSRRQGAAGELFF.

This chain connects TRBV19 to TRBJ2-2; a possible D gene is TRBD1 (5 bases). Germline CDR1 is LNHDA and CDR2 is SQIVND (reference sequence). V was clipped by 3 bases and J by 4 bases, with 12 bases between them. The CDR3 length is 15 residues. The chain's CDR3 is CASSMVRAATGELFF. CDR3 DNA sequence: TGTGCCAGTAGTATGGTCAGGGCTGCCACCGGGGAGCTGTTTTTT.

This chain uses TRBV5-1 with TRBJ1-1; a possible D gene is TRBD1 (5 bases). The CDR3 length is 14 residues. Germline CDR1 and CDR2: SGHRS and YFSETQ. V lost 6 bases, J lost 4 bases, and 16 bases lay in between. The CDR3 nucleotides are TGCGCCAGCACCCAAATCAAGGGGTTCACTGAAGCTTTCTTT. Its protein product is CASTQIKGFTEAFF.

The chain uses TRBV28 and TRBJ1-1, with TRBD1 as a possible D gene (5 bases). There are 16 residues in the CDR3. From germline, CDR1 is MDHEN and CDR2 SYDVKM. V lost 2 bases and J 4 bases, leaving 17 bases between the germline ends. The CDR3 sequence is CASSLQIGRVVTEAFF. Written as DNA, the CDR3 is TGTGCCAGCAGTTTACAGATCGGCAGGGTTGTCACTGAAGCTTTCTTT.

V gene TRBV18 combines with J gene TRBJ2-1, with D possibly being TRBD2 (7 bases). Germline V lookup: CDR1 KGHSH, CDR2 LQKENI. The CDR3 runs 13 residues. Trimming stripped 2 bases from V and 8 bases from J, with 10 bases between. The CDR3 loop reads CASSPAGAHEQFF. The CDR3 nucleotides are TGTGCCAGCTCACCAGCGGGGGCCCATGAGCAGTTCTTC.

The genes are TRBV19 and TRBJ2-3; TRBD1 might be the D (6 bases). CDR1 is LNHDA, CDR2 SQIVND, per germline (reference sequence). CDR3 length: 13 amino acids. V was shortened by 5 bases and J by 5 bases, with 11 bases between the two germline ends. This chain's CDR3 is CASSPRGRDTQYF. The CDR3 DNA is TGTGCCAGTAGTCCCAGGGGAAGAGATACGCAGTATTTT. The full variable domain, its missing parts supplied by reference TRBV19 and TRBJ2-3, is DGGITQSPKYLFRKEGQNVTLSCEQNLNHDAMYWYRQDPGQGLRLIYYSQIVNDFQKGDIAEGYSVSREKKESFPLTVTSAQKNPTAFYLCASSPRGRDTQYFGPGTRLTVL.